Included here is one T cell receptor beta chain sequence, with context. What it binds is unknown. The CDR3 consists of 12 residues. Trimming cost V 1 base and J 5 bases; bases outside gene matches: 1. Per germline, CDR1 SQVTM and CDR2 ANQGSEA. These data come from a study of T cell responses to AZD1222 COVID-19 vaccine. Study summary: Combined were second doses at about 4 or about 12 weeks. General study findings and limits: In a largely white British group with more females than males, clonal diversity was possibly underestimated. Elevations in Spike-specific TCR breadth and depth followed administration of two AZD1222 doses.

Profiled with immunoSEQ multiplex PCR; TCRdb holds only in-frame clones, not every one. The table has 150,000 to 200,000 clones, just over 90% seen once. The chain has TRBV29-1 and TRBJ2-5, with 7 bases fitting TRBD1. Sample: peripheral blood, taken on day 0 of AZD1222 vaccination. This TCR was recovered from an adult in good health. CDR3 loop: CSVEVQGETQYF. As DNA, the CDR3 is TGCAGCGTTGAAGTACAGGGGGAGACCCAGTACTTC. Using reference TRBV29-1 and TRBJ2-5 for the parts outside the CDR3, the full variable domain is SAVISQKPSRDICQRGTSLTIQCQVDSQVTMMFWYRQQPGQSLTLIATANQGSEATYESGFVIDKFPISRPNLTFSTLTVSNMSPEDSSIYLCSVEVQGETQYFGPGTRLLVL.